Presented here are 21 T cell receptor beta chains from one specimen sequenced in a study of response to subunit inactivated influenza vaccine. TCRdb re-derived calls from the RT-PCR reads in MiXCR, one entry per CDR3 protein. The sample yields approximately 480,000 distinct CDR3 sequences, around 9.9% seen once. The starting material was PBMCs from blood, obtained 40 to 50 days after vaccination. The receptors here all came from a man aged 45 to 65 who received an inactivated influenza vaccine.

V gene TRBV6-2 or TRBV6-3 combines with J gene TRBJ2-5; D may be TRBD1 or TRBD2 (6 bases each). The CDR3 spans 15 residues. Trimming shortened V by 4 bases and J by 5 bases, and 17 bases separated the two germline ends. Germline assignment: CDR1 MNHEY and CDR2 SVGEGT. The CDR3 sequence is CASSSTGANGETQYF. The CDR3 DNA sequence: TGTGCCAGCAGTTCAACGGGGGCTAACGGGGAGACCCAGTACTTC.

The rearrangement uses TRBV5-4 and TRBJ2-1, with TRBD2 matching over 12 bases. Losses at the gene ends were 2 bases for V and 1 base for J; bases not matched to a gene: 1. The CDR3 length is 16 residues. CDR1 and CDR2 from the germline V gene are SGHNT and YYREEE (reference sequence). As DNA, the CDR3 is TGTGCCAGCAGCTTCGGACTAGCGGGATCCTACAATGAGCAGTTCTTC. This gives the protein CASSFGLAGSYNEQFF.

In this sample, this clonotype turned up a few times. This rearrangement joins TRBV11-2 to TRBJ2-3; no reliable D call. Germline-derived CDR1 and CDR2 are SGHAT and FQNNGV. There are 14 residues in the CDR3. Trimming took 1 base from V and 2 from J, leaving 7 bases between them. This CDR3 is CASSLVGITDTQYF. DNA for the CDR3: TGTGCCAGCAGCTTAGTGGGGATCACAGATACGCAGTATTTT.

This clonotype was seen only a few times. J is TRBJ1-1 and V is TRBV6-2 or TRBV6-3; D not resolved. CDR1 is MNHEY and CDR2 is SVGEGT in the germline V gene. The CDR3 is 15 amino acids. V was pared by 6 bases and J by 0 bases, with 14 bases between. The CDR3 spells CASRNKVVMNTEAFF. The CDR3 coding sequence is TGTGCCAGCAGAAACAAGGTAGTCATGAACACTGAAGCTTTCTTT.

The V gene is TRBV7-8, the J gene TRBJ2-3; D unresolved. The CDR3 length is 16 residues. Germline V lookup: CDR1 SGHVS, CDR2 FQNEAQ. Deletions cut 0 bases from V and 0 bases from J, with 10 bases between. The CDR3 nucleotides are TGTGCCAGCAGCTTAGCGGAGTTGGTTAGCACAGATACGCAGTATTTT. This codes for CASSLAELVSTDTQYF. Together with reference TRBV7-8 and TRBJ2-3, the CDR3 gives the full variable domain: GAGVSQSPRYKVAKRGQDVALRCDPISGHVSLFWYQQALGQGPEFLTYFQNEAQLDKSGLPSDRFFAERPEGSVSTLKIQRTQQEDSAVYLCASSLAELVSTDTQYFGPGTRLTVL.

The sample holds many counts of this clonotype. The chain employs TRBV4-3 and TRBJ1-1; no clear D gene. The germline CDR1 and CDR2 sequences are LGHNA and YSLEER. The length of the CDR3 is 15 residues. V shed 1 base and J shed 1 base, with 10 bases lying between them. The CDR3 region has the DNA TGCGCCAGCAGCCAAGTTGCGGGTTCGAACACTGAAGCTTTCTTT. Its protein product is CASSQVAGSNTEAFF.

In this sample, this clonotype turned up a few times. The J gene is TRBJ2-7, the V gene TRBV6-2 or TRBV6-3, with 12 bases lining up with TRBD2. CDR1 and CDR2 from the germline V gene are MNHEY and SVGEGT. J was trimmed by 5 bases and V by 4 bases; bases with no gene match: 3. This CDR3 is 14 amino acids long. This chain's CDR3 is CASSSTSGSDEQYF. The CDR3 nucleotides are TGTGCCAGCAGTTCGACTAGCGGGAGCGACGAGCAGTACTTC.

This clonotype has more than one count but fewer than ten. The CDR3 sequence is CASSQDIPDRTLRNEQFF. CDR3 nucleotides: TGCGCCAGCAGCCAAGATATCCCTGACCGGACCCTTAGGAATGAGCAGTTCTTC. V is TRBV4-1 and J is TRBJ2-1; D unresolved. Germline CDR1 reads MGHRA; CDR2 reads YSYEKL. V was shortened by 0 bases and J by 7 bases, with 22 bases between the two germline ends. This CDR3 has 18 amino acids.

This clonotype has a handful of counts. V and J are TRBV6-1 and TRBJ1-4; D not resolved. Trimming took off 1 base at V and 2 bases at J, with 8 bases between the two ends. Germline assignment: CDR1 MNHNS and CDR2 SASEGT. The CDR3 has 15 amino acids. The CDR3 region is CASSEDTTTNEKLFF. The CDR3 region has the DNA TGTGCCAGCAGTGAAGATACCACTACTAATGAAAAACTGTTTTTT.

This clonotype has more than one count but fewer than ten. The genes are TRBV5-1 and TRBJ2-1, with 7 nucleotides matching TRBD1. The CDR3 is made up of 15 amino acids. Germline CDR1 is SGHRS and CDR2 is YFSETQ. V lost 0 bases, J lost 4 bases, and 4 bases stayed unmatched. The CDR3 DNA sequence: TGCGCCAGCAGCTTGGCGGGACAGCCATACAATGAGCAGTTCTTC. Translation: CASSLAGQPYNEQFF.

The J gene is TRBJ1-5, the V gene TRBV18; no clear D. This CDR3 has 13 residues. CDR1 is KGHSH, CDR2 LQKENI, per germline. Trimming cost V 2 bases and J 11 bases, with 13 bases left between them. The CDR3 loop reads CASSPKAGSAQHF. In nucleotides, the CDR3 is TGTGCCAGCTCACCAAAGGCGGGGAGTGCCCAGCATTTT.

This chain connects TRBV10-3 to TRBJ2-1; 10 bases line up with TRBD2. V dropped 6 bases and J dropped 9; count of bases not matched to a gene: 14. Germline V gene data show CDR1 as ENHRY and CDR2 as SYGVKD. This CDR3 is 16 amino acids long. The CDR3 DNA is TGTGCCATCAGAAGAAGCGGGAGGGACACATTTGGTGAGCAGTTCTTC. Its protein product is CAIRRSGRDTFGEQFF.

This chain joins TRBV5-1 and TRBJ1-1; a weak D match, TRBD1 (5 bases). The germline V gene encodes CDR1 SGHRS and CDR2 YFSETQ. There are 15 residues in the CDR3. V was pared by 4 bases and J by 0 bases, with 13 bases between. The CDR3 bases are TGCGCCAGCAGCACCGGGGCCGGGGTGAACACTGAAGCTTTCTTT. Translation gives CASSTGAGVNTEAFF.

This clonotype was picked up many times. The rearrangement joins TRBV6-5 to TRBJ2-1; 9 bases align to TRBD2. The germline gives CDR1 MNHEY, CDR2 SVGAGI. Trimming took 0 bases from V and 4 from J; bases not matched to a gene: 7. The CDR3 is 17 amino acids. The CDR3 bases are TGTGCCAGCAGTTACTCTAGCGGGGGCTCACCTTACAATGAGCAGTTCTTC. Amino acid sequence: CASSYSSGGSPYNEQFF.

This clonotype was observed a handful of times. CDR3 sequence: CASSLAFKSNTGELFF. In DNA, the CDR3 is TGCGCCAGCAGCTTGGCATTTAAGAGTAACACCGGGGAGCTGTTTTTT. The genes are TRBV5-1 and TRBJ2-2; the D is unclear. Germline loops: CDR1 SGHRS, CDR2 YFSETQ. V was shortened by 0 bases and J by 2 bases, with 11 bases between the two germline ends. There are 16 residues in the CDR3.

This clonotype came up a few times. V and J are TRBV6-1 and TRBJ2-7; D is perhaps TRBD2 (6 bases). This CDR3 is built from 15 residues. V gave up 6 bases and J gave up 2 bases, with 17 bases separating them. CDR1 is MNHNS, CDR2 SASEGT, per germline. CDR3 residues: CASRDFGGATYEQYF. CDR3 DNA sequence: TGTGCCAGCAGGGACTTCGGGGGAGCAACCTACGAGCAGTACTTC.

This clonotype has a count of ten or more. CDR3 sequence: CASTLTRRGRSYNEQFF. CDR3 bases: TGTGCCAGCACCCTCACACGAAGGGGGAGGTCCTACAATGAGCAGTTCTTC. The chain carries TRBV28 and TRBJ2-1; D may be TRBD1 or TRBD2 (6 bases each). Germline V lookup: CDR1 MDHEN, CDR2 SYDVKM. The CDR3 spans 17 residues. With 7 bases removed from V and 1 base from J, the gap between germline ends came to 20 bases.

The sample holds many counts of this clonotype. The chain is built from TRBV12-3 or TRBV12-4 and TRBJ2-7; the match to TRBD2 covers 15 bases. V trimming: 3 bases; J trimming: 0 bases; junction bases outside the gene matches: 3. The CDR3 runs to 17 residues. CDR3 residues: CASSFGTSGRSSYEQYF. The DNA for the CDR3 is TGTGCCAGCAGTTTTGGGACTAGCGGGAGGAGCTCCTACGAGCAGTACTTC.

The chain combines TRBV20-1 with TRBJ1-2, with D uncertain. The V gene's germline CDR1 is DFQATT and CDR2 SNEGSKA (reference sequence). V shed 1 base and J shed 9 bases, with 9 bases lying between them. The CDR3 contains 11 residues. CDR3 sequence (DNA): TGCAGTGCTAGAGTCGGGGAGCGCTACACCTTC. Amino acids: CSARVGERYTF.

This clonotype was picked up a small number of times. The chain links TRBV30 to TRBJ2-2; D is uncertain. This CDR3 has 15 amino acids. Looked up from germline, CDR1 is GTSNPN and CDR2 is SVGIG (reference sequence). The V and J ends lost 0 bases and 2 bases respectively, with 10 bases between them. CDR3 sequence: CAWSVMGFNTGELFF. CDR3 in DNA: TGTGCCTGGAGTGTAATGGGGTTTAACACCGGGGAGCTGTTTTTT.

This clonotype was detected a few times. V gene TRBV7-2 combines with J gene TRBJ2-2; 9 bases are a match to TRBD1. There are 15 residues in the CDR3. From germline, CDR1 is SGHTA and CDR2 FQGNSA. V was clipped by 5 bases and J by 5 bases; unmatched bases: 6. CDR3 region: CASSPRQGGTGELFF. CDR3 coding DNA: TGTGCCAGCAGCCCCCGACAGGGGGGAACCGGGGAGCTGTTTTTT. Based on the CDR3 plus reference TRBV7-2 and TRBJ2-2, the full variable domain is GAGVSQSPSNKVTEKGKDVELRCDPISGHTALYWYRQSLGQGLEFLIYFQGNSAPDKSGLPSDRFSAERTGGSVSTLTIQRTQQEDSAVYLCASSPRQGGTGELFFGEGSRLTVL.